This entry lists 14 T cell receptor beta chains sequenced from one sample in a study of cytomegalovirus exposure and HLA in healthy donors. The PCR used 60 Vbeta and 13 Jbeta primers. The repertoire was sequenced with immunoSEQ multiplex PCR; TCRdb's copy has only in-frame clones and lacks some. The data contain over 110,000 clones, 82% of them seen just once; the ten biggest clones take up around 2.5%. The material sequenced was PBMCs. The receptors originated from a male donor in good health and CMV-seronegative.

This clone was seen only once. The J gene is TRBJ1-4, the V gene TRBV7-9; 10 nucleotides align to TRBD1. CDR3 length: 15 residues. J lost 3 bases, V lost 5 bases, and 3 bases had no gene match. CDR1 is SEHNR and CDR2 is FQNEAQ in the germline V gene (reference sequence). The CDR3 DNA reads as TGTGCCAGCAGCCTGGGACAGGGGCCTAATGAAAAACTGTTTTTT. Its translation is CASSLGQGPNEKLFF.

This chain links TRBV11-3 with TRBJ2-3; TRBD2 matches at 14 bases. There are 16 residues in the CDR3. The germline CDR1 and CDR2 sequences are SGHNT and YENEEA. Trimming cost V 3 bases and J 5 bases; bases outside gene matches: 4. DNA of the CDR3: TGTGCCAGCAGCTTGGGACTAGCGGGAGCGCGAGATACGCAGTATTTT. This sequence encodes CASSLGLAGARDTQYF.

This chain joins TRBV7-9 and TRBJ2-5; 8 positions agree with TRBD2. V trimming: 8 bases; J trimming: 1 base; junction bases outside the gene matches: 0. This CDR3 is 12 amino acids long. In germline, CDR1 is SEHNR, CDR2 FQNEAQ (reference sequence). The CDR3 reads CASGLAQETQYF. The CDR3 DNA reads as TGTGCCAGCGGACTAGCCCAAGAGACCCAGTACTTC. Variable domain in full (rest from reference TRBV7-9 and TRBJ2-5): DTGVSQNPRHKITKRGQNVTFRCDPISEHNRLYWYRQTLGQGPEFLTYFQNEAQLEKSRLLSDRFSAERPKGSFSTLEIQRTEQGDSAMYLCASGLAQETQYFGPGTRLLVL.

The chain uses TRBV7-9 and TRBJ2-5; D uncertain. Trimming left V 5 bases short and J 5 bases short, with 21 bases between. CDR1 is SEHNR and CDR2 is FQNEAQ in the germline V gene (reference sequence). The length of the CDR3 is 16 residues. The chain's CDR3 is CASSTIENRRWETQYF. CDR3 nucleotide sequence: TGTGCCAGCAGCACCATTGAGAATCGGCGGTGGGAGACCCAGTACTTC.

The rearrangement links TRBV2 to TRBJ2-3; TRBD2 agrees at 12 bases. The CDR3 contains 17 residues. Germline assignment: CDR1 SNHLY and CDR2 FYNNEI. Trimming took 3 bases from V and 2 from J; bases not matched to a gene: 6. The CDR3 protein is CASSDLGLAGHTDTQYF. The DNA of the CDR3 is TGTGCCAGCAGTGATCTCGGACTAGCGGGGCACACAGATACGCAGTATTTT.

The chain recombines TRBV7-2 with TRBJ2-7; 7 nucleotides align to TRBD2. In germline, CDR1 is SGHTA, CDR2 FQGNSA. This CDR3 contains 20 residues. J was trimmed by 0 bases and V by 0 bases; bases with no gene match: 17. The CDR3 loop is CASSLAASGSIGRSSYEQYF. CDR3 sequence (DNA): TGTGCCAGCAGCTTAGCGGCTAGCGGCAGTATCGGGAGAAGCTCCTACGAGCAGTACTTC.

The sample holds one count of this clone. This chain uses TRBV19 with TRBJ2-3; 12 bases match TRBD2. V lost 6 bases and J lost 5; bases outside the gene matches: 3. This CDR3 comprises 14 residues. Germline V gene sequence: CDR1 LNHDA, CDR2 SQIVND (reference sequence). CDR3 amino acids: CASRPLAGGDTQYF. CDR3 DNA: TGTGCCAGTAGACCACTAGCGGGAGGAGATACGCAGTATTTT. Combining the CDR3 with reference TRBV19 and TRBJ2-3 gives the whole variable domain DGGITQSPKYLFRKEGQNVTLSCEQNLNHDAMYWYRQDPGQGLRLIYYSQIVNDFQKGDIAEGYSVSREKKESFPLTVTSAQKNPTAFYLCASRPLAGGDTQYFGPGTRLTVL.

The rearrangement links TRBV28 to TRBJ1-5; D unresolved. The CDR3 runs to 15 residues. Between the trimmed V and J ends, which lost 6 bases and 9 bases, there was a span of 21 bases. Germline values: CDR1 MDHEN, CDR2 SYDVKM. CDR3 nucleotides: TGTGCCAGCAGAGCAGACACAGCAAGTTTTCGGCCCCAGCATTTT. Protein product: CASRADTASFRPQHF.

This clone showed up just once. The V call is TRBV15, the J call TRBJ2-3; D is uncertain. Germline CDR1 LNHNV, CDR2 YYDKDF (reference sequence). The CDR3 contains 14 residues. V lost 3 bases to trimming and J lost 0 bases, with 7 bases between them. In DNA, the CDR3 is TGTGCCACCAGCAGTACACTAAGCACAGATACGCAGTATTTT. Encoded protein: CATSSTLSTDTQYF.

The count of this clone is one. The V gene is TRBV29-1, the J gene TRBJ2-1; 7 nucleotides match TRBD1. Germline V gene sequence: CDR1 SQVTM, CDR2 ANQGSEA. The ends lost 6 bases at V and 8 bases at J; junction bases unmatched: 4. The CDR3 runs 11 residues. As DNA, the CDR3 is TGCAGCGTGCACAGGGGACATGAGCAGTTCTTC. Translation gives CSVHRGHEQFF.

The genes are TRBV7-9 and TRBJ2-5; 8 bases map to TRBD2. In germline, CDR1 is SEHNR, CDR2 FQNEAQ (reference sequence). J lost 7 bases, V lost 3 bases, and 4 bases had no gene match. This CDR3 is built from 13 residues. The CDR3 nucleotides read TGTGCCAGCAGCTTGGACGGGGGGGGGACCCAGTACTTC. Protein product: CASSLDGGGTQYF. The whole variable domain, remainder taken from reference TRBV7-9 and TRBJ2-5, is DTGVSQNPRHKITKRGQNVTFRCDPISEHNRLYWYRQTLGQGPEFLTYFQNEAQLEKSRLLSDRFSAERPKGSFSTLEIQRTEQGDSAMYLCASSLDGGGTQYFGPGTRLLVL.

This clone occurred a few times. J is TRBJ1-1 and V is TRBV6-4, with 7 nucleotides matching TRBD1. V was clipped by 0 bases and J by 5 bases; unmatched bases: 0. The CDR3 sequence is 13 residues long. Per the germline V gene, CDR1 is MRHNA and CDR2 is SNTAGT. CDR3 residues: CASSDSRGTEAFF. DNA of the CDR3: TGTGCCAGCAGTGACTCCAGGGGGACTGAAGCTTTCTTT.

With respect to this clone: Other nucleotide sequences in the sample specify the same CDR3. The genes are TRBV7-9 and TRBJ1-2, with D perhaps TRBD1 (5 bases). CDR1 is SEHNR and CDR2 is FQNEAQ in the germline V gene (reference sequence). This CDR3 is built from 13 residues. Trimming pared 3 bases from V and 1 base from J, leaving 6 bases between. CDR3: CASSLTDNYGYTF. The CDR3 DNA is TGTGCCAGCAGCTTGACAGATAACTATGGCTACACCTTC.

The genes are TRBV4-2 and TRBJ2-7; the D gene is possibly TRBD1 (5 bases). CDR1 and CDR2 from the germline V gene are LGHNA and YNFKEQ. This CDR3 has 16 amino acids. V lost 0 bases, J lost 6 bases, and 18 bases lay in between. The CDR3 DNA sequence: TGTGCCAGCAGCCAAGAGTGGAACCAGGGCTTGACCGAGCAGTACTTC. It specifies CASSQEWNQGLTEQYF.